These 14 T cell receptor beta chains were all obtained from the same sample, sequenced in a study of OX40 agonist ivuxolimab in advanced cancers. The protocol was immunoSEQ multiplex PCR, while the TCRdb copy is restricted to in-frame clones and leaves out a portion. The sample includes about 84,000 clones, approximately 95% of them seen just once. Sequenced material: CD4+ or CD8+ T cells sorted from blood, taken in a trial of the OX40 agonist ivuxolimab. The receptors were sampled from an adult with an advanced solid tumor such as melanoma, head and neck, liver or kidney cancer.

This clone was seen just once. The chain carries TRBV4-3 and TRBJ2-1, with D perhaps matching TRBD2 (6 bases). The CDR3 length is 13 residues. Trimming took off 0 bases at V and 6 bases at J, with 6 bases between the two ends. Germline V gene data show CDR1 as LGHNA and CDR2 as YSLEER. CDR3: CASSQDSGNEQFF. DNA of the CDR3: TGCGCCAGCAGCCAAGATAGCGGCAATGAGCAGTTCTTC.

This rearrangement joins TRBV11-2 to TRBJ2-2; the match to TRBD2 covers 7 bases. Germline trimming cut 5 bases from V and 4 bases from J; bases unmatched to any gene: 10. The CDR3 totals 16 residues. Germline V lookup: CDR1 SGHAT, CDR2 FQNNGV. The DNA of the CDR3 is TGTGCCAGCAGCGCCCTTGGGGACTACCCCACCGGGGAGCTGTTTTTT. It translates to CASSALGDYPTGELFF.

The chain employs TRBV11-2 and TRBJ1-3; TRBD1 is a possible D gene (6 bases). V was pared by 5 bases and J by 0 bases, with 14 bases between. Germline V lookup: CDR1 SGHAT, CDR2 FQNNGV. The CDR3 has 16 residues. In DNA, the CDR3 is TGTGCCAGCAGCCCAAACAGGGTCAGCTCTGGAAACACCATATATTTT. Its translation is CASSPNRVSSGNTIYF.

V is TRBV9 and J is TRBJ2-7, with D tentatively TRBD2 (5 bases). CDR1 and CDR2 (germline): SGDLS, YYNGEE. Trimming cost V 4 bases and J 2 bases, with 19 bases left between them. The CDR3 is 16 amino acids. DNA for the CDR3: TGTGCCAGCAGCAGAGAGGGATCTAGCCTTACCTACGAGCAGTACTTC. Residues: CASSREGSSLTYEQYF. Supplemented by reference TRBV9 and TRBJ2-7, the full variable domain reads DSGVTQTPKHLITATGQRVTLRCSPRSGDLSVYWYQQSLDQGLQFLIQYYNGEERAKGNILERFSAQQFPDLHSELNLSSLELGDSALYFCASSREGSSLTYEQYFGPGTRLTVT.

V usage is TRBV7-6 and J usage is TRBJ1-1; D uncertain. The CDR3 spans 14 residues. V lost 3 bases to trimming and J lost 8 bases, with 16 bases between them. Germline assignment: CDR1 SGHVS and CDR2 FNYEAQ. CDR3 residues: CASSLAANSPEAFF. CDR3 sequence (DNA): TGTGCCAGCAGCTTGGCCGCTAATTCCCCCGAAGCTTTCTTT.

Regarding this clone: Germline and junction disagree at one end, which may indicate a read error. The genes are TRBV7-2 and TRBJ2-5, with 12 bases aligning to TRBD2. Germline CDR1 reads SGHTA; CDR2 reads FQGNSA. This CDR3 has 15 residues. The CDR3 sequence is CASSLAGGYQETQYF. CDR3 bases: TGTGCCAGCAGCCTAGCGGGAGGGTACCAAGAGACCCAGTACTTC.

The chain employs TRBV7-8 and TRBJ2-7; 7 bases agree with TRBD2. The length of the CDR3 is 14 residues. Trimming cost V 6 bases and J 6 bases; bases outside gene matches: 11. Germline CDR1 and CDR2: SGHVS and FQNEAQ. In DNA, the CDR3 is TGTGCCAGCAGGGAGTGGGCGGGAGAAAGCGAGCAGTACTTC. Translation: CASREWAGESEQYF.

The CDR3 region is CASSLVLAGYTGELFF. Here the CDR3 DNA reads TGTGCCAGCAGCTTGGTTCTAGCGGGATATACCGGGGAGCTGTTTTTT. The chain employs TRBV5-6 and TRBJ2-2; 9 bases are a match to TRBD2. The germline V gene has CDR1 SGHDT and CDR2 YYEEEE. V was clipped by 0 bases and J by 5 bases; unmatched bases: 5. The CDR3 is 16 residues long.

The CDR3 here is CATMWGSNQPQHF. CDR3 in DNA: TGTGCCACCATGTGGGGTAGCAATCAGCCCCAGCATTTT. This chain joins TRBV28 and TRBJ1-5, with D unresolved. Germline CDR1 and CDR2: MDHEN and SYDVKM. The CDR3 sequence is 13 residues long. The V end lost 10 bases, the J end lost 0 bases, and 10 bases lay between the germline ends.

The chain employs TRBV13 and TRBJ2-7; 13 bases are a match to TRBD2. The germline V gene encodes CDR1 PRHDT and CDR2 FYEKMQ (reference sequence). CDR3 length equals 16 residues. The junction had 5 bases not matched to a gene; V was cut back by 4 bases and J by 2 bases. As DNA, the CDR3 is TGTGCCAGCAGCTCCCGGACTAGCGGGAGCCCCTACGAGCAGTACTTC. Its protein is CASSSRTSGSPYEQYF. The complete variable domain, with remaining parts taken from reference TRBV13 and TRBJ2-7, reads AAGVIQSPRHLIKEKRETATLKCYPIPRHDTVYWYQQGPGQDPQFLISFYEKMQSDKGSIPDRFSAQQFSDYHSELNMSSLELGDSALYFCASSSRTSGSPYEQYFGPGTRLTVT.

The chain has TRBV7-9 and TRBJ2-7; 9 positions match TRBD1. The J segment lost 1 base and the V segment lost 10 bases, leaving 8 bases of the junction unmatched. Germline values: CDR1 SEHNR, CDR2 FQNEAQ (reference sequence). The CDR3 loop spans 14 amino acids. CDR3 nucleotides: TGTGCCACCTCCGGCGGGACAGGGTCCTACGAGCAGTACTTC. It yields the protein CATSGGTGSYEQYF.

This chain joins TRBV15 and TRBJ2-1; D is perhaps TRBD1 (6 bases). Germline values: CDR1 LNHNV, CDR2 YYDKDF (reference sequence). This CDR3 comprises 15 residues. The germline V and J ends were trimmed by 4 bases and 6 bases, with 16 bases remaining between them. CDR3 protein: CATSTSGQGFNEQFF. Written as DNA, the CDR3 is TGTGCCACCAGCACCTCGGGACAAGGGTTCAATGAGCAGTTCTTC.

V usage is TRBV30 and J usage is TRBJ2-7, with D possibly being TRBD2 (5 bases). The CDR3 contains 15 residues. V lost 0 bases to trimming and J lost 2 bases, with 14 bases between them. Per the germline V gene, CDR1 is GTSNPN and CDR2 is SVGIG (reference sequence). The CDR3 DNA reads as TGTGCCTGGAGTGTGGGGAGCGGAATTACCTACGAGCAGTACTTC. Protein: CAWSVGSGITYEQYF. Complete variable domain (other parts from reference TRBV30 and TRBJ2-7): SQTIHQWPATLVQPVGSPLSLECTVEGTSNPNLYWYRQAAGRGLQLLFYSVGIGQISSEVPQNLSASRPQDRQFILSSKKLLLSDSGFYLCAWSVGSGITYEQYFGPGTRLTVT.

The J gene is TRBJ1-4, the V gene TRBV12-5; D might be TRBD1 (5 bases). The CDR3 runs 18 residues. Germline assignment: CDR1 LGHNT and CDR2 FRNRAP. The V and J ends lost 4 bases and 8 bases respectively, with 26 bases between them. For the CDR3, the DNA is TGTGCTAGTGGTTCGACTACTATTGGGGCGGACGGTGGGGAAAAACTGTTTTTT. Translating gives CASGSTTIGADGGEKLFF.